Below are 28 T cell receptor beta chains sequenced from a single sample in a study of T cell responses to AZD1222 COVID-19 vaccine. This table comes from immunoSEQ multiplex PCR, and its TCRdb copy is limited to in-frame clones, with some not included. The table includes 150,000 to 200,000 clones, about 90% detected once. The specimen was peripheral blood, collected 28 days after the second AZD1222 dose. Source of these receptors: an adult who received the AZD1222 COVID-19 vaccine.

The gene calls are TRBV6-4 and TRBJ1-5; D may be TRBD1 (5 bases). Trimming stripped 2 bases from V and 3 bases from J, with 23 bases between. Germline lookup yields CDR1 MRHNA and CDR2 SNTAGT. The CDR3 loop spans 19 amino acids. This CDR3 is CASSDLESPVGGNNQPQHF. CDR3 sequence (DNA): TGTGCCAGCAGTGACCTCGAAAGTCCAGTCGGGGGGAACAATCAGCCCCAGCATTTT.

The gene calls are TRBV3-1 (or the pseudogene TRBV3-2) and TRBJ1-3; D is uncertain. This CDR3 has 16 amino acids. Germline values: CDR1 LGHDT, CDR2 YNNKEL (reference sequence). Deletions cut 4 bases from V and 0 bases from J, with 13 bases between. In DNA form, the CDR3 reads TGTGCCAGCAGCCCCTCAGGAGCCTTCTCTGGAAACACCATATATTTT. It codes for CASSPSGAFSGNTIYF.

The chain carries TRBV19 and TRBJ1-2; 12 bases fit TRBD1. CDR1 and CDR2 from the germline V gene are LNHDA and SQIVND (reference sequence). CDR3 length: 14 residues. V lost 11 bases to trimming and J lost 8 bases; unmatched junction nucleotides: 12. CDR3 nucleotide sequence: TGTGCCGCCTCGGGACAGGGGGCAGGAGGGGGCTACACCTTC. Translating it yields CAASGQGAGGGYTF.

The V call is TRBV6-4, the J call TRBJ2-1; TRBD2 aligns across 11 bases. Trimming at V came to 5 bases and at J to 2 bases, leaving 5 bases not matched to a gene. The V gene's germline CDR1 is MRHNA and CDR2 SNTAGT. CDR3 length: 16 residues. CDR3 loop: CASSNLAGGTYNEQFF. CDR3 sequence (DNA): TGTGCCAGCAGTAACCTAGCGGGGGGCACCTACAATGAGCAGTTCTTC.

The chain employs TRBV11-3 and TRBJ2-2; TRBD2 agrees at 11 bases. The CDR3 extends over 17 amino acids. Trimming took 6 bases from V and 4 from J; bases not matched to a gene: 10. Germline-derived CDR1 and CDR2 are SGHNT and YENEEA. The CDR3 bases are TGTGCCAGCAGTCCTACTAGCGGGGGCCCTCTCACCGGGGAGCTGTTTTTT. Amino acid sequence: CASSPTSGGPLTGELFF.

The chain has TRBV30 and TRBJ1-1, with 10 bases that match TRBD1. CDR1 is GTSNPN, CDR2 SVGIG, per germline (reference sequence). The CDR3 spans 13 residues. V shed 7 bases, J shed 3 bases, and the junction held 5 bases outside the gene matches. The CDR3 loop reads CAYDRGRDTEAFF. The CDR3 nucleotides are TGTGCCTACGACAGGGGGCGGGACACTGAAGCTTTCTTT.

The chain carries TRBV5-6 and TRBJ1-1; D ambiguous. Germline CDR1 is SGHDT and CDR2 is YYEEEE. V was pared by 0 bases and J by 5 bases, with 11 bases between. There are 14 residues in the CDR3. The CDR3 bases are TGTGCCAGCAGCTTGGTTACTAGGGAAACTGAAGCTTTCTTT. This gives the protein CASSLVTRETEAFF.

V gene TRBV2 combines with J gene TRBJ2-4; D unclear. The V gene lost 3 bases and the J gene lost 1 base, with 4 bases spanning the gap. Germline CDR1 is SNHLY and CDR2 is FYNNEI. The CDR3 totals 13 residues. CDR3 sequence: CASSEWAKNIQYF. As DNA, the CDR3 is TGTGCCAGCAGTGAGTGGGCCAAAAACATTCAGTACTTC.

The gene calls are TRBV3-1 (or the pseudogene TRBV3-2) and TRBJ1-2; D is perhaps TRBD1 (5 bases). The germline V gene has CDR1 LGHDT and CDR2 YNNKEL (reference sequence). V was cut by 1 base and J by 12 bases, with 21 bases left in between. The CDR3 runs to 15 residues. The CDR3 DNA is TGTGCCAGCAGCCAAGGGGAGGGCAGGTTAAAGGGGAACACCTTC. Amino acid sequence: CASSQGEGRLKGNTF.

The V gene is TRBV12-5, the J gene TRBJ1-5, with 7 bases aligning to TRBD1. The CDR3 loop spans 13 amino acids. CDR1 and CDR2 (germline): LGHNT, FRNRAP. J lost 4 bases, V lost 7 bases, and 4 bases had no gene match. The CDR3 sequence: CASVIQGNQPQHF. CDR3 in DNA: TGTGCTAGTGTCATACAGGGGAATCAGCCCCAGCATTTT.

This clone was recorded only once. This chain connects TRBV14 to TRBJ2-7; D unclear. Germline V gene data show CDR1 as SGHDN and CDR2 as FVKESK. The V gene lost 4 bases and the J gene lost 2 bases, with 9 bases spanning the gap. The CDR3 contains 13 residues. The CDR3 is CASSPWTPYEQYF. The CDR3 bases are TGTGCCAGCAGCCCCTGGACCCCCTACGAGCAGTACTTC.

The J gene is TRBJ2-1, the V gene TRBV5-1; TRBD2 agrees at 8 bases. After removal of 7 bases from V and 8 bases from J, the junction contained 11 bases not matched to a gene. This CDR3 is built from 14 residues. CDR1 SGHRS and CDR2 YFSETQ come from the germline V gene. CDR3 protein: CASEPGLEGDEQFF. CDR3 nucleotides: TGCGCCAGCGAACCGGGACTAGAGGGCGATGAGCAGTTCTTC.

The chain recombines TRBV11-1 with TRBJ1-2; D might be TRBD1 (5 bases). Germline values: CDR1 SGHAT, CDR2 FQDESV (reference sequence). Trimming pared 1 base from V and 4 bases from J, leaving 16 bases between. The CDR3 extends over 16 amino acids. The CDR3 coding sequence is TGTGCCAGCAGCTTAGTTTCCCAGGGTCAGTCCTATGGCTACACCTTC. Its protein product is CASSLVSQGQSYGYTF.

J is TRBJ2-5 and V is TRBV6-5; a weak D match, TRBD1 (6 bases). Trimming took off 2 bases at V and 5 bases at J, with 6 bases between the two ends. There are 12 residues in the CDR3. Germline V CDR1 and CDR2: MNHEY, SVGAGI. CDR3 sequence (DNA): TGTGCCAGCAGTTACCAGGGGGAGACCCAGTACTTC. Translation: CASSYQGETQYF.

In this sample, this clone turned up once. V usage is TRBV3-1 (or the pseudogene TRBV3-2) and J usage is TRBJ2-7; D might be TRBD1 (6 bases). This CDR3 spans 17 amino acids. Germline values: CDR1 LGHDT, CDR2 YNNKEL (reference sequence). Trimming stripped 6 bases from V and 2 bases from J, with 23 bases between. In DNA, the CDR3 is TGTGCCAGCAGGCAGACCACAGGGTCCCTCACTCCCTACGAGCAGTACTTC. Translation: CASRQTTGSLTPYEQYF.

The rearrangement joins TRBV12-5 to TRBJ1-1; no clear D gene. V gave up 5 bases and J gave up 8 bases, with 15 bases separating them. This CDR3 has 13 residues. CDR1 and CDR2 (germline): LGHNT, FRNRAP. The CDR3 protein is CASGLSRGLEAFF. The CDR3 DNA is TGTGCTAGTGGTCTATCACGAGGACTGGAAGCTTTCTTT.

V and J are TRBV9 and TRBJ2-3; D perhaps matches TRBD2 (6 bases). The CDR3 is 13 amino acids. V lost 4 bases, J lost 4 bases, and 10 bases lay in between. From germline, CDR1 is SGDLS and CDR2 YYNGEE. CDR3 protein: CASSTWGADTQYF. The CDR3 nucleotides read TGTGCCAGCAGCACCTGGGGGGCAGATACGCAGTATTTT.

The chain joins TRBV5-1 to TRBJ2-7; a possible D gene is TRBD1 (6 bases). Germline assignment: CDR1 SGHRS and CDR2 YFSETQ. The CDR3 has 16 residues. V was clipped by 0 bases and J by 2 bases, with 15 bases between them. CDR3 DNA sequence: TGCGCCAGCAGCTTGGGCCCAGGGGCGAGTACCTACGAGCAGTACTTC. Its protein product is CASSLGPGASTYEQYF.

The table lists this clone with a count of one. The chain employs TRBV7-9 and TRBJ1-2, with a weak D call TRBD1 (6 bases). The CDR3 length is 14 residues. V lost 8 bases and J 2 bases, leaving 15 bases between the germline ends. The germline V gene has CDR1 SEHNR and CDR2 FQNEAQ (reference sequence). The DNA of the CDR3 is TGTGCCAGCCTCCCCGGGGGGGCGAACTATGGCTACACCTTC. Protein: CASLPGGANYGYTF.

The chain employs TRBV15 and TRBJ2-1; maybe TRBD2 (5 bases). This CDR3 has 13 amino acids. The V end lost 0 bases, the J end lost 9 bases, and 9 bases lay between the germline ends. CDR1 is LNHNV and CDR2 is YYDKDF in the germline V gene (reference sequence). The CDR3 spells CATSRDMEAEQFF. Here the CDR3 DNA reads TGTGCCACCAGCAGAGATATGGAGGCTGAGCAGTTCTTC.

This chain joins TRBV18 and TRBJ2-7; D is undetermined. This CDR3 has 12 amino acids. Germline V lookup: CDR1 KGHSH, CDR2 LQKENI. V dropped 3 bases and J dropped 0 bases, with 3 bases sitting between them. This CDR3 is CASSPLSYEQYF. CDR3 DNA: TGTGCCAGCTCACCTCTCTCCTACGAGCAGTACTTC.

CDR3 region: CASRLGVGRGNTIYF. CDR3 coding DNA: TGTGCCAGCAGATTGGGAGTAGGTAGGGGAAACACCATATATTTT. This chain connects TRBV6-5 to TRBJ1-3, with unresolved D. The CDR3 loop spans 15 amino acids. V lost 6 bases and J lost 4, with 16 bases in between. CDR1 is MNHEY and CDR2 is SVGAGI in the germline V gene.

The V gene is TRBV6-1, the J gene TRBJ1-4; D is uncertain. The CDR3 extends over 14 amino acids. Germline V gene lookup returns CDR1 MNHNS and CDR2 SASEGT. Trimming left V 1 base short and J 3 bases short, with 6 bases between. The CDR3 loop is CASSEGASNEKLFF. The CDR3 coding sequence is TGTGCCAGCAGTGAAGGGGCCTCTAATGAAAAACTGTTTTTT.

CDR3 nucleotide sequence: TGTGCTAGTGCCCCGCCGCTTAGCGGGGCGAAGGGCTATGAGCAGTTCTTC. This encodes CASAPPLSGAKGYEQFF. The chain combines TRBV12-5 with TRBJ2-1; 8 bases are a match to TRBD2. Germline V gene data show CDR1 as LGHNT and CDR2 as FRNRAP. The length of the CDR3 is 17 residues. Trimming cost V 7 bases and J 8 bases; bases outside gene matches: 19.

This chain connects TRBV10-3 to TRBJ1-3, with 8 bases matching TRBD1. The V segment lost 0 bases and the J segment 9 bases; nucleotides outside the gene matches: 7. The CDR3 length is 15 residues. The germline V gene encodes CDR1 ENHRY and CDR2 SYGVKD. The CDR3 spells CAISESHGQGPTIYF. Written as DNA, the CDR3 is TGTGCCATCAGTGAGTCTCATGGACAGGGTCCCACCATATATTTT.

The chain couples TRBV19 to TRBJ2-1; no firm D call. Trimming pared 4 bases from V and 0 bases from J, leaving 1 base between. CDR1 is LNHDA, CDR2 SQIVND, per germline (reference sequence). This CDR3 is built from 12 residues. The DNA of the CDR3 is TGTGCCAGTAGTACCTCCTACAATGAGCAGTTCTTC. This gives the protein CASSTSYNEQFF.

J is TRBJ1-2 and V is TRBV6-5; tentatively, D is TRBD1 (6 bases). This CDR3 spans 15 amino acids. In germline, CDR1 is MNHEY, CDR2 SVGAGI. The V end lost 6 bases, the J end lost 4 bases, and 18 bases lay between the germline ends. The DNA for the CDR3 is TGTGCCAGCAGGAAGATGACAGGCCATTCCTATGGCTACACCTTC. As protein: CASRKMTGHSYGYTF.

The chain carries TRBV7-9 and TRBJ1-3; no definite D call. CDR1 SEHNR and CDR2 FQNEAQ come from the germline V gene (reference sequence). CDR3 size: 14 residues. The germline V and J ends were trimmed by 5 bases and 0 bases, with 8 bases remaining between them. The CDR3 protein is CASSPGDSGNTIYF. The CDR3 coding sequence is TGTGCCAGCAGCCCCGGCGACTCTGGAAACACCATATATTTT.